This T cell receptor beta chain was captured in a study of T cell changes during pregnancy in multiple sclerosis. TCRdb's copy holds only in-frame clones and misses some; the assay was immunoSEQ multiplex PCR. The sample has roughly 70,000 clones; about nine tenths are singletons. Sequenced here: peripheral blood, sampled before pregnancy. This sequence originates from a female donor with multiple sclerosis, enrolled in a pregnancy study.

CDR3 region: CASRSTYSGNTIYF. CDR3 sequence (DNA): TGTGCCAGCAGATCCACTTACTCTGGAAACACCATATATTTT. The V and J genes are TRBV27 and TRBJ1-3, with D unresolved. Trimming left V 6 bases short and J 0 bases short, with 9 bases between. The CDR3 loop spans 14 amino acids. Per the germline V gene, CDR1 is MNHEY and CDR2 is SMNVEV (reference sequence).